This T cell receptor (beta chain) comes out of a study of T cell responses to AZD1222 COVID-19 vaccine. Across the study: Investigators merged groups given second doses at roughly 4 or roughly 12 weeks.

Using immunoSEQ multiplex PCR, the repertoire was profiled, and TCRdb retains in-frame clones only, with some absent. The sample has some 140,000 clones; approximately 90% are singletons. Trimming pared 1 base from V and 2 bases from J, leaving 9 bases between. The CDR3 covers 15 residues. Germline V gene lookup returns CDR1 LGHDT and CDR2 YNNKEL (reference sequence). Sequencing used peripheral blood, obtained on day 0 of AZD1222 vaccination. This rearrangement joins TRBV3-1 (or the pseudogene TRBV3-2) to TRBJ2-1; D is undetermined. This clonotype was obtained from an adult in good health. The CDR3 spells CASSQALDPYNEQFF. CDR3 nucleotides: TGTGCCAGCAGCCAAGCCCTCGACCCCTACAATGAGCAGTTCTTC.